This T cell receptor (beta chain) is from a study of T cell responses to AZD1222 COVID-19 vaccine. The assay was immunoSEQ multiplex PCR, and TCRdb's table has in-frame clones only and misses some. Among under 140,000 clones listed, 94% were seen once. To note about this clone: What it recognizes is unknown.

Both about-4-week and about-12-week second-dose recipients were combined. Study-wide results and limits: Clonal diversity may have been underestimated in mostly white British donors. Spike-specific TCR depth and breadth grew after two AZD1222 doses. The repertoires were collected only after the peak T cell response.

Deletions cut 0 bases from V and 4 bases from J, with 16 bases between. This CDR3 has 16 residues. From germline, CDR1 is SGHKS and CDR2 YYEKEE (reference sequence). The specimen was peripheral blood, collected 28 days after the second AZD1222 dose. V is TRBV5-5 and J is TRBJ1-2; weak D call: TRBD1 (5 bases). The receptor's source is an adult who received the AZD1222 COVID-19 vaccine. The CDR3 reads CASSLEVTRVAYGYTF. In nucleotides, the CDR3 is TGTGCCAGCAGCTTGGAGGTTACCAGGGTTGCCTATGGCTACACCTTC.